This T cell receptor (beta chain) was found in a study of blood T cell repertoires in COVID-19. Assay used: immunoSEQ multiplex PCR; TCRdb lists only in-frame clones, some missing. The data show more than 150,000 clones, with 80% to 90% seen just once and around 15% held by the top ten. The CDR3 contains 19 residues. The sequencing sample was made of peripheral blood. This clonotype was obtained from a woman in her forties with acute or convalescent COVID-19. The chain has TRBV21-1 and TRBJ2-1; the DNA was not used to check the table's D call, TRBD2. TRBV21-1 is described as a pseudogene. CDR3: CASSKDGSGGLFGYNEQFF. The CDR3, as DNA: TGTGCCAGCAGCAAAGACGGTAGCGGGGGCCTATTCGGATACAATGAGCAGTTCTTC.